The 7 T cell receptor beta chains in this list originate from one sample, sequenced in a study of control samples from healthy donors and cancer patients. The table came from immunoSEQ multiplex PCR; TCRdb's copy has only in-frame clones and leaves some out. The sample carries approximately 140,000 clones, roughly 86% recorded once. The sequenced sample consisted of PBMCs. Receptors were obtained from a man over 45 with head and neck cancer.

CDR3 in amino acids: CALNRGVGNTIYF. CDR3 nucleotides: TGTGCCTTAAACAGGGGTGTAGGAAACACCATATATTTT. This chain links TRBV30 with TRBJ1-3; 7 bases align to TRBD1. The V and J ends lost 7 bases and 4 bases, in that order; junction bases with no gene match: 7. Germline CDR1 is GTSNPN and CDR2 is SVGIG (reference sequence). The CDR3 loop spans 13 amino acids.

The chain uses TRBV7-8 and TRBJ1-2, with TRBD1 as a possible D gene (5 bases). Germline assignment: CDR1 SGHVS and CDR2 FQNEAQ. The CDR3 contains 14 residues. V lost 1 base, J lost 8 bases, and 14 bases lay in between. The CDR3 DNA reads as TGTGCCAGCAGCTTAGTCGGGGGGATGGACGGCTACACCTTC. Amino acids: CASSLVGGMDGYTF.

The V call is TRBV18, the J call TRBJ2-1; TRBD2 matches at 14 bases. This CDR3 contains 16 residues. With V trimmed by 2 bases and J by 3 bases, 0 bases remained unmatched. Germline V gene sequence: CDR1 KGHSH, CDR2 LQKENI. The CDR3 region is CASSPGTSGGYNEQFF. CDR3 DNA sequence: TGTGCCAGCTCACCAGGGACTAGCGGGGGCTACAATGAGCAGTTCTTC.

This chain connects TRBV24-1 to TRBJ2-3, with unresolved D. This CDR3 contains 19 residues. V dropped 4 bases and J dropped 0 bases, with 22 bases sitting between them. Germline V gene lookup returns CDR1 KGHDR and CDR2 SFDVKD. For the CDR3, the DNA is TGTGCCACCAGTGAGTTCGCAGGTCAACCCAACTATAGCACAGATACGCAGTATTTT. Translation: CATSEFAGQPNYSTDTQYF.

J is TRBJ2-2 and V is TRBV7-9; the D is unclear. The CDR3 contains 16 residues. Germline V gives CDR1 SEHNR, CDR2 FQNEAQ (reference sequence). V dropped 1 base and J dropped 3 bases, with 12 bases sitting between them. The CDR3 DNA sequence: TGTGCCAGCAGCTTAGGGCAGGATTCTTACACCGGGGAGCTGTTTTTT. Protein sequence: CASSLGQDSYTGELFF.

The chain uses TRBV25-1 and TRBJ1-2; a weak D match, TRBD1 (5 bases). The CDR3 sequence is 13 residues long. Trimming removed 5 bases at V and 2 bases at J, with 9 bases between. Germline lookup yields CDR1 MGHDK and CDR2 SYGVNS. The CDR3 region is CASSPRANYGYTF. The CDR3, as DNA: TGTGCCAGCAGTCCCAGGGCGAACTATGGCTACACCTTC.

The chain links TRBV7-2 to TRBJ2-7; no clear D. The CDR3 spans 18 residues. Germline CDR1 is SGHTA and CDR2 is FQGNSA. The ends were cut back, 1 base at V and 2 bases at J, with 21 bases in the middle. CDR3 nucleotides: TGTGCCAGCAGCTTAGAGGTCCCCGGAACCACCGTCGCCTACGAGCAGTACTTC. Its translation is CASSLEVPGTTVAYEQYF.